The 23 T cell receptor beta chains reported below all come from one sample, sequenced in a study of Ad26.COV2.S vaccination and SARS-CoV-2 variants. Method: immunoSEQ multiplex PCR; TCRdb's copy keeps in-frame clones and lacks some. The table lists about 480,000 clones, around nine tenths of them singletons, with 10% to 15% in the top ten. The treatment denotes: roughly 20 received Ad26.COV2.S at low or high dose, single or two shots; 5 received placebo; per-sample allocation not given. Samples came from day 63 after the first vaccine or placebo injection. Specimen: peripheral blood, collected in a trial of Ad26.COV2.S vaccine versus placebo. The receptors derive from a person aged 18-60 years who received the Ad26.COV2.S COVID-19 vaccine or a placebo.

V usage is TRBV28 and J usage is TRBJ1-1, with D possibly being TRBD1 (6 bases). The CDR3 extends over 12 amino acids. V lost 6 bases and J 8 bases, leaving 13 bases between the germline ends. In germline, CDR1 is MDHEN, CDR2 SYDVKM. The CDR3 coding sequence is TGTGCCAGCAGGAACAGGGTGGGCGAAGCTTTCTTT. Translation gives CASRNRVGEAFF.

The chain carries TRBV28 and TRBJ1-1, with TRBD1 as a possible D gene (6 bases). Trimming cost V 2 bases and J 4 bases, with 11 bases left between them. The germline V gene encodes CDR1 MDHEN and CDR2 SYDVKM. The CDR3 consists of 14 residues. CDR3 sequence: CASSLMGGPTEAFF. In DNA, the CDR3 is TGTGCCAGCAGTTTAATGGGGGGGCCCACTGAAGCTTTCTTT.

The chain carries TRBV5-4 and TRBJ2-3; the D is unclear. Germline V CDR1 and CDR2: SGHNT, YYREEE (reference sequence). The germline V and J ends were trimmed by 9 bases and 1 base, with 12 bases remaining between them. The CDR3 length is 13 residues. CDR3: CATTLRGTDTQYF. CDR3 DNA: TGTGCCACCACCCTCCGCGGCACAGATACGCAGTATTTT. Filled out from reference TRBV5-4 and TRBJ2-3, the complete variable domain reads ETGVTQSPTHLIKTRGQQVTLRCSSQSGHNTVSWYQQALGQGPQFIFQYYREEENGRGNFPPRFSGLQFPNYSSELNVNALELDDSALYLCATTLRGTDTQYFGPGTRLTVL.

The V and J genes are TRBV28 and TRBJ2-1; D gene uncertain. V lost 7 bases to trimming and J lost 7 bases, with 11 bases between them. Germline V gives CDR1 MDHEN, CDR2 SYDVKM. The length of the CDR3 is 12 residues. Here the CDR3 DNA reads TGTGCCAGCACCTTGGGTGGTAATGAGCAGTTCTTC. Amino acid sequence: CASTLGGNEQFF. Filled out from reference TRBV28 and TRBJ2-1, the complete variable domain reads DVKVTQSSRYLVKRTGEKVFLECVQDMDHENMFWYRQDPGLGLRLIYFSYDVKMKEKGDIPEGYSVSREKKERFSLILESASTNQTSMYLCASTLGGNEQFFGPGTRLTVL.

CDR3 sequence reads: CASSPDTGELFF. The CDR3 DNA is TGTGCCAGCAGTCCGGACACCGGGGAGCTGTTTTTT. The gene calls are TRBV12-3 or TRBV12-4 and TRBJ2-2; D is unresolved. V gave up 5 bases and J gave up 3 bases, with 4 bases separating them. The CDR3 runs 12 residues.

The J gene is TRBJ2-3, the V gene TRBV27; no definite D call. V lost 5 bases and J 0 bases, leaving 15 bases between the germline ends. This CDR3 contains 16 residues. Germline-derived CDR1 and CDR2 are MNHEY and SMNVEV (reference sequence). The CDR3 DNA sequence: TGTGCCAGCAGTCCCAGTCGGGCGGCTAGCACAGATACGCAGTATTTT. Its protein product is CASSPSRAASTDTQYF.

The chain carries TRBV28 and TRBJ2-7; 10 bases fit TRBD2. The CDR3 runs to 14 residues. The germline CDR1 and CDR2 sequences are MDHEN and SYDVKM. J lost 4 bases, V lost 5 bases, and 5 bases had no gene match. CDR3 region: CASSASGRGYEQYF. The DNA for the CDR3 is TGTGCCAGCAGTGCTAGCGGGAGAGGGTACGAGCAGTACTTC.

This chain uses TRBV19 with TRBJ2-1; D is possibly TRBD2 (6 bases). The ends were cut back, 10 bases at V and 5 bases at J, with 24 bases in the middle. Germline CDR1 LNHDA, CDR2 SQIVND (reference sequence). The CDR3 sequence is 16 residues long. The CDR3 DNA follows: TGTGCCAACTTCCCCCGGGAGAGGGGAATTCACAATGAGCAGTTCTTC. It translates to CANFPRERGIHNEQFF.

The chain recombines TRBV12-5 with TRBJ1-2, with D unclear. This CDR3 spans 16 amino acids. CDR1 LGHNT and CDR2 FRNRAP come from the germline V gene. V lost 3 bases and J lost 2, with 16 bases in between. The DNA of the CDR3 is TGTGCTAGTGGTTTAGATTCCGGGCTCCCCAACTATGGCTACACCTTC. This sequence encodes CASGLDSGLPNYGYTF. Full variable domain (rest looked up from reference TRBV12-5 and TRBJ1-2): DARVTQTPRHKVTEMGQEVTMRCQPILGHNTVFWYRQTMMQGLELLAYFRNRAPLDDSGMPKDRFSAEMPDATLATLKIQPSEPRDSAVYFCASGLDSGLPNYGYTFGSGTRLTVV.

The gene calls are TRBV7-9 and TRBJ2-3; D unclear. CDR3 size: 16 residues. Germline CDR1 and CDR2: SEHNR and FQNEAQ (reference sequence). With 1 base removed from V and 2 bases from J, the gap between germline ends came to 13 bases. This CDR3 reads CASSLDSLGLTDTQYF. The CDR3 coding sequence is TGTGCCAGCAGCTTAGACTCCCTGGGCCTCACAGATACGCAGTATTTT.

This chain connects TRBV6-2 or TRBV6-3 to TRBJ2-1, with 10 bases aligning to TRBD2. V lost 3 bases and J lost 4; bases outside the gene matches: 9. The CDR3 runs 17 residues. The germline gives CDR1 MNHEY, CDR2 SVGEGT. The CDR3 DNA reads as TGTGCCAGCAGTTATCCTGGACTAGCGGATATTTACAATGAGCAGTTCTTC. It codes for CASSYPGLADIYNEQFF.

The chain combines TRBV19 with TRBJ1-2; no clear D gene. The CDR3 totals 12 residues. CDR1 LNHDA and CDR2 SQIVND come from the germline V gene (reference sequence). V was trimmed by 7 bases and J by 3 bases, leaving 9 bases between them. The CDR3 DNA is TGTGCCAGTATGGAGGGTCACTATGGCTACACCTTC. It yields the protein CASMEGHYGYTF.

The V gene is TRBV5-1, the J gene TRBJ2-5; either TRBD1 or TRBD2 may supply D (7 bases each). Trimming pared 3 bases from V and 4 bases from J, leaving 19 bases between. The CDR3 covers 16 residues. CDR1 SGHRS and CDR2 YFSETQ come from the germline V gene. The CDR3 is CASSSRGGIGIETQYF. CDR3 nucleotide sequence: TGCGCCAGCAGCTCCAGGGGGGGGATAGGGATAGAGACCCAGTACTTC.

CDR3 sequence: CAWSDRDRDNSPLHF. CDR3 coding DNA: TGTGCCTGGAGTGACCGGGACAGGGATAATTCACCCCTCCACTTT. The chain is built from TRBV30 and TRBJ1-6, with 9 positions matching TRBD1. V gave up 1 base and J gave up 5 bases; unmatched junction bases: 3. This CDR3 comprises 15 residues. Germline-derived CDR1 and CDR2 are GTSNPN and SVGIG (reference sequence). The variable domain in full, completed from reference TRBV30 and TRBJ1-6, reads SQTIHQWPATLVQPVGSPLSLECTVEGTSNPNLYWYRQAAGRGLQLLFYSVGIGQISSEVPQNLSASRPQDRQFILSSKKLLLSDSGFYLCAWSDRDRDNSPLHFGNGTRLTVT.

The rearrangement joins TRBV6-5 to TRBJ2-1, with D tentatively TRBD1 or TRBD2 (5 bases each). CDR3 length: 15 amino acids. Trimming took 4 bases from V and 4 from J, leaving 14 bases between them. CDR1 and CDR2 from the germline V gene are MNHEY and SVGAGI. The CDR3 is CASSWGRLPYNEQFF. In nucleotides, the CDR3 is TGTGCCAGCAGTTGGGGACGGTTGCCTTACAATGAGCAGTTCTTC.

This clone was found a few times. The V call is TRBV4-1, the J call TRBJ1-6; D ambiguous. The ends were cut back, 1 base at V and 12 bases at J, with 13 bases in the middle. Germline V gene lookup returns CDR1 MGHRA and CDR2 YSYEKL. The CDR3 totals 14 residues. CDR3 sequence: CASSQVGYGVPLHF. DNA for the CDR3: TGCGCCAGCAGCCAAGTGGGGTATGGGGTACCCCTCCACTTT.

J is TRBJ2-1 and V is TRBV7-3; TRBD1 is a possible D gene (5 bases). V shed 2 bases and J shed 0 bases, with 17 bases lying between them. Germline V lookup: CDR1 SGHTA, CDR2 FQGTGA. The CDR3 spans 18 residues. The DNA for the CDR3 is TGTGCCAGCAGCTTACTTTATCGGCGCGACAGCTCCTACAATGAGCAGTTCTTC. Translating it yields CASSLLYRRDSSYNEQFF.

The V call is TRBV2, the J call TRBJ1-4, with 10 positions matching TRBD1. Per germline, CDR1 SNHLY and CDR2 FYNNEI. The CDR3 totals 13 residues. V shed 7 bases, J shed 8 bases, and the junction held 4 bases outside the gene matches. CDR3 in DNA: TGTGCCAGCACCCGGGACAGGGGCGAAAAACTGTTTTTT. Amino acid sequence: CASTRDRGEKLFF.

The V gene is TRBV3-1 (or the pseudogene TRBV3-2), the J gene TRBJ2-7; D is possibly TRBD1 or TRBD2 (5 bases each). Germline CDR1 LGHDT, CDR2 YNNKEL (reference sequence). The CDR3 has 17 amino acids. The V gene lost 0 bases and the J gene lost 3 bases, with 18 bases spanning the gap. This CDR3 is CASSQDRGPASIYEQYF. The CDR3 DNA follows: TGTGCCAGCAGCCAAGATCGGGGCCCTGCCTCCATCTACGAGCAGTACTTC.

The genes are TRBV4-1 and TRBJ2-5; D gene unclear. CDR3 length: 14 residues. V gave up 1 base and J gave up 4 bases, with 10 bases separating them. Germline-derived CDR1 and CDR2 are MGHRA and YSYEKL. DNA of the CDR3: TGCGCCAGCAGCCAAGTTTCCGGGCGAGAGACCCAGTACTTC. It encodes CASSQVSGRETQYF.

Comments on this clone: A much larger clone is a single base away; this may be a read error. V and J are TRBV27 and TRBJ2-5; no definite D call. V lost 5 bases to trimming and J lost 2 bases, with 6 bases between them. Germline V gene lookup returns CDR1 MNHEY and CDR2 SMNVEV (reference sequence). The CDR3 length is 12 residues. The CDR3 DNA is TGTGCCAGCAGTACCTCACAAGAGACCCAGTACTTC. Amino acid sequence: CASSTSQETQYF.

This clone came up many times. V and J are TRBV4-2 and TRBJ2-1; tentative D call: TRBD2 (6 bases). The CDR3 runs to 14 residues. V lost 0 bases and J 5 bases, leaving 8 bases between the germline ends. Looked up from germline, CDR1 is LGHNA and CDR2 is YNFKEQ. The CDR3 nucleotides read TGTGCCAGCAGCCAAGATCGGGAGAACAATGAGCAGTTCTTC. Protein sequence: CASSQDRENNEQFF.

The chain links TRBV19 to TRBJ2-3, with TRBD2 identical over 9 bases. The V segment lost 3 bases and the J segment 4 bases; nucleotides outside the gene matches: 11. The CDR3 totals 17 residues. CDR1 is LNHDA, CDR2 SQIVND, per germline (reference sequence). CDR3 nucleotides: TGTGCCAGTAGTATTACTAGCGGGCCGAAGCTAGCAGATACGCAGTATTTT. Amino acid sequence: CASSITSGPKLADTQYF.